This T cell receptor (beta chain) stems from a study of OX40 agonist ivuxolimab in advanced cancers. After removal of 5 bases from V and 5 bases from J, the junction contained 6 bases not matched to a gene. This CDR3 region has 14 residues. From germline, CDR1 is SGHTA and CDR2 FQGTGA. Regarding this clone: Its antigen is unidentified.

Sequencing was performed with immunoSEQ multiplex PCR; in TCRdb, only in-frame clones are kept and a portion is missing. The sample lists 65,000 to 80,000 clones; around 86% were seen once. Broader study findings: Antigens targeted by the expanded peripheral T cells were not determined. Dosing at 0.1 to 3.0 mg/kg was accompanied by clonal expansion of CD4+ and CD8+ blood T cells by week 6.

The sequence derives from an adult with an advanced solid tumor such as melanoma, head and neck, liver or kidney cancer. The V and J genes are TRBV7-3 and TRBJ2-1; TRBD2 agrees at 7 bases. This specimen consisted of CD4+ or CD8+ T cells sorted from blood, obtained in a trial of the OX40 agonist ivuxolimab. CDR3 in DNA: TGTGCCAGCAGCACGACTAGCCTAAACAATGAGCAGTTCTTC. Its translation is CASSTTSLNNEQFF.